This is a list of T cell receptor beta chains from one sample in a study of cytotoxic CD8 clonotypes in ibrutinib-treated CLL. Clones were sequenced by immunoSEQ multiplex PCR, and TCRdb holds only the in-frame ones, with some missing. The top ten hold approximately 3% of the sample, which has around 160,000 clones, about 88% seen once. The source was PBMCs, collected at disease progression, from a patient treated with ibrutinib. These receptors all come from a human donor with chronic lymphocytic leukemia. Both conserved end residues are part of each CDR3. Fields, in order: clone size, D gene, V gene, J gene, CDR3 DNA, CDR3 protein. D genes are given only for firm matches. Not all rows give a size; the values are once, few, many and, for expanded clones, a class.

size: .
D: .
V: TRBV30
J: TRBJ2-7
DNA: TGTGCCTGGAGTCCGGACCCGGGCTACGAGCAGTACTTC
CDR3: CAWSPDPGYEQYF

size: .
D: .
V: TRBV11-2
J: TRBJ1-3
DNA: TGTGCCAGCAGCTTAGTGGCCCCGCAGGGGCGATCTGGAAACACCATATATTTT
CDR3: CASSLVAPQGRSGNTIYF

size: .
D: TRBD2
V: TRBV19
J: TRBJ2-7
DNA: TGTGCCAGTAGTATGTCCCGGACTAGCGGGGTCTCCTACGAGCAGTACTTC
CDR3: CASSMSRTSGVSYEQYF

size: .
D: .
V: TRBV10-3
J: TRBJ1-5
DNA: TGTGCCATCAGTGATCAGGGGAATAGCAATCAGCCCCAGCATTTT
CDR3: CAISDQGNSNQPQHF

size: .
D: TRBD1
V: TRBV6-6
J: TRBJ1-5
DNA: TGTGCCAGCAGCTTCGACAGGGTAAATCAGCCCCAGCATTTT
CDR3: CASSFDRVNQPQHF

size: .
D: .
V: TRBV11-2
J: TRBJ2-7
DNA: TGTGCCAGCAGCTTACGTGCCGGGGGTACCTACGAGCAGTACTTC
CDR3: CASSLRAGGTYEQYF

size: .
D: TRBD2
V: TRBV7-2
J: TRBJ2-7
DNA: TGTGCCAGCAGGGGGAGGGATTACGAGCAGTACTTC
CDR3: CASRGRDYEQYF

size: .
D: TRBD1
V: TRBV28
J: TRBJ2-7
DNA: TGTGCCAGCAAAGCCGGGACAGGCTACGAGCAGTACTTC
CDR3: CASKAGTGYEQYF

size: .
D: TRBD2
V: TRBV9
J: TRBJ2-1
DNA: TGTGCCAGCAGCGCTATAGCGGGAGGGAACAATGAGCAGTTCTTC
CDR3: CASSAIAGGNNEQFF

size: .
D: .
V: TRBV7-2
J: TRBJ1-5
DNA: TGTGCCAGCAGCTTAGGTAATCAGCCCCAGCATTTT
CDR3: CASSLGNQPQHF

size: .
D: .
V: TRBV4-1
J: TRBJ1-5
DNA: TGCGCCAGCAGCCAGCTACCCAATCAGCCCCAGCATTTT
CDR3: CASSQLPNQPQHF

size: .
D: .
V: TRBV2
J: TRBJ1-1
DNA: TGTGCCAGCAGTGTCCGGATTGCTGAAGCTTTCTTT
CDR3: CASSVRIAEAFF

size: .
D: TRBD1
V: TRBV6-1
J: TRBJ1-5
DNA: TGTGCCAGCAGTACCCGGGACAGGGTGGGACAGCCCCAGCATTTT
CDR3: CASSTRDRVGQPQHF

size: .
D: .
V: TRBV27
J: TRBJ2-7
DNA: TGTGCCAGCAGTTCCGATCTGCGCTACGAGCAGTACTTC
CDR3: CASSSDLRYEQYF

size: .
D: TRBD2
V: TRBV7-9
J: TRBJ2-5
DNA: TGTGCCAGCAGCTTAGGAGGACCCTTAACTAGCGGGGGAGAGACCCAGTACTTC
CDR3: CASSLGGPLTSGGETQYF

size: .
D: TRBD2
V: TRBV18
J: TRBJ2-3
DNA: TGTGCCAGCTCACGTGCTAGCGGGGGAAGCACAGATACGCAGTATTTT
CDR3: CASSRASGGSTDTQYF

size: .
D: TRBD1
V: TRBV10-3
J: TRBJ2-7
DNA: TGTGCCGCTACGCAAGGACAGGGGACGTTGGAGCAGTACTTC
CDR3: CAATQGQGTLEQYF

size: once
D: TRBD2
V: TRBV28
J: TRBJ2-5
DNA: TGTGCCAGCAGTTTAGTACTAGCGGGAGCGGGAGAGACCCAGTACTTC
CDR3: CASSLVLAGAGETQYF

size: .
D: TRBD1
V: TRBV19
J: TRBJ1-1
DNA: TGTGCCAGCATCAGAGCACAGGGGACTGAAGCTTTCTTT
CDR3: CASIRAQGTEAFF

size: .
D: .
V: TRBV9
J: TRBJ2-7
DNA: TGTGCCAGCAGCGTAGGGTACTTGGGACAATTCTACGAGCAGTACTTC
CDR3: CASSVGYLGQFYEQYF

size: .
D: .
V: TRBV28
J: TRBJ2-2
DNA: TGTGCCAGCAGTTTATGGTCGCGGGAGAACACCGGGGAGCTGTTTTTT
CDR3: CASSLWSRENTGELFF

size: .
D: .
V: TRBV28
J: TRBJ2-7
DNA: TGTGCCAGCAGTGCATCGACAGGTTTAAACGAGCAGTACTTC
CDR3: CASSASTGLNEQYF

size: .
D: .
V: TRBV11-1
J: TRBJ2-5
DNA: TGTGCCAGCAGTCGTTCTAGCGCGGAGACCCAGTACTTC
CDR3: CASSRSSAETQYF

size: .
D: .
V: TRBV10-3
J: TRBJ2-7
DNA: TGTGCCATCAGCCCCAGGGACGAGCAGTACTTC
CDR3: CAISPRDEQYF

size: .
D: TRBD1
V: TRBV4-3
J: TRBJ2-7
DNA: TGCGCCAGCAGCCCAAGTTGGACAGGGGGCTACGAGCAGTACTTC
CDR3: CASSPSWTGGYEQYF

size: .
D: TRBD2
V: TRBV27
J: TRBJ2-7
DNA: TGTGCCAGCAGTTTATCCGGCGGGAGGGCCTTACACGAGCAGTACTTC
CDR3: CASSLSGGRALHEQYF